These T cell receptor beta chains were read from a single sample in a study of T cell changes during pregnancy in multiple sclerosis. The protocol was immunoSEQ multiplex PCR, while the TCRdb copy is restricted to in-frame clones and leaves out a portion. Of about 69,000 clones detected, roughly 88% appear once; the ten largest clones hold 1.4%. Sample: peripheral blood, taken in the third trimester of pregnancy. The receptors shown here come from a female donor with multiple sclerosis, enrolled in a pregnancy study. Each CDR3 is given without its conserved first and last residue. The D gene is left open where the match is weak. Not every row has a clone size; where given, it reads once, few, many or a size class.

cdr3_aa d_call v_call clone_size
ASRLQGGDYGYT NA TRBV27 NA
ASSENLSPGETQY NA TRBV5-1 NA
ASSLYGGRPAEAF NA TRBV9 NA
ASSVGEGLSRNYEQY NA TRBV9 once
ASSLGGSGYT NA TRBV5-1 NA
ASSLAGAQETQY TRBD2 TRBV7-3 NA
AADEDRHSPLH TRBD1 TRBV28 NA
AWGPGWAF NA TRBV30 NA
ARGWEETQY NA TRBV30 few
ATSRAWSAGRLDGYT NA TRBV15 NA
ASSRVDYNSPLH NA TRBV6-6 NA
ASSYSGDSPLH NA TRBV6-5 NA
ASSVVGGGGANVLT TRBD1 TRBV9 NA
ASSHSGQGATDTQY TRBD1 TRBV4-3 NA
ASRAFAGSQETQY NA TRBV5-1 NA
ASSFTSQETQY NA TRBV7-3 NA
AWSQGLAGFSETQY TRBD2 TRBV30 few
ASSQGLAGGYTQY TRBD2 TRBV4-2 NA
ASSEPTSSGNTIY NA TRBV6-1 NA
ASRPTGNEKLF NA TRBV10-2 NA
ASSVGLSGFNEQY NA TRBV9 NA
ASTIERGNEQF TRBD2 TRBV2 NA
ASSLGQGGFGVETQY NA TRBV5-8 NA
ASSLAGGVITDTQY NA TRBV5-4 NA
ASSSKTGGGEQY TRBD1 TRBV5-4 NA
ASSVDGRQVYEQY NA TRBV9 NA
ASSTSAGGILETQY TRBD2 TRBV11-2 NA
ASSLTDWTEAF NA TRBV11-2 NA
ASSLAQGMFGYT NA TRBV5-1 once
ASSYLPATGTGDYGYT TRBD1 TRBV5-1 few